Given below is one T cell receptor beta chain in context. The antigen remains unidentified. The data were obtained in a study of molecular identifiers for immune sequencing clone quantification. Looking at the study overall: Split five ways in replicates, RNA from roughly 20,000 or 100,000 naive CD8 cells had four portions sequenced. Findings and limits, study-wide: Highly expanded clone sizes could be underestimated by identical TCR molecules that share a barcode. In naive cells, clones above 20 RNA copies held under 1% of molecules, whereas in effector cells they held over 98%.

The CDR3 totals 12 residues. Between the trimmed V and J ends, which lost 0 bases and 7 bases, there was a span of 3 bases. Germline assignment: CDR1 MNHEY and CDR2 SVGAGI. Previously described methods and listed TCR primers produced bulk TCR libraries. MiXCR was run by TCRdb on the PCR reads, yielding one entry per CDR3 protein. The sample carries approximately 680,000 distinct CDR3 sequences, about 25% recorded once. This TCR came from a human donor in good health. Some libraries in this study had Jurkat cell RNA spiked in. The V call is TRBV6-5, the J call TRBJ2-2; D is undetermined. What was sequenced was naive CD8+ T cells from blood, with Jurkat cell RNA spiked in. As to subset: FACS-sorted CD8+CD4-CCR7+CD45RA+ naive T cells. In DNA, the CDR3 is TGTGCCAGCAGTTACTCGTTCGGGGAGCTGTTTTTT. It yields the protein CASSYSFGELFF.